The rows below give T cell receptor beta chains drawn from one sample of a study of blood T cells in healthy people across ages. TCRdb fed the 5' RACE reads into MiXCR, producing one record per CDR3 protein. The sample has about 1.5 million distinct CDR3 sequences, roughly 43% seen once. Sequenced sample: blood. The source is a woman under 30 in good health. CDR3s include the opening cysteine and the closing phenylalanine or tryptophan. Fields, in order: J gene, D gene, V gene, clone size, CDR3 DNA, CDR3 protein. A D gene is named only where the DNA matches it firmly. Where a row states a size, it is once, few, many or the class of an expanded clone; other rows omit it.

j_call: TRBJ2-5
d_call: .
v_call: TRBV6-5
clone_size: few
cdr3_nt: TGTGCCAGCATCTCTGGGCAGGGGACCCAGTACTTC
cdr3_aa: CASISGQGTQYF

j_call: TRBJ2-5
d_call: .
v_call: TRBV4-1
clone_size: .
cdr3_nt: TGCGCCAGCAGCCCCGAGGACGGGTTCTACAATGAGCAGTACTTC
cdr3_aa: CASSPEDGFYNEQYF

j_call: TRBJ2-1
d_call: .
v_call: TRBV9
clone_size: .
cdr3_nt: TGTGCCAGCAGCCCGTCCACTCGGAATGAGCAGTTCTTC
cdr3_aa: CASSPSTRNEQFF

j_call: TRBJ2-3
d_call: TRBD2
v_call: TRBV7-2
clone_size: .
cdr3_nt: TGTGCCAGCAGCTCTGGGGGACGGGAGGCAGATACGCAGTATTTT
cdr3_aa: CASSSGGREADTQYF

j_call: TRBJ1-5
d_call: TRBD1
v_call: TRBV30
clone_size: .
cdr3_nt: TGTGCCTGGAGTCCCCCGGACAGGCCCAATCAGCCCCAGCATTTT
cdr3_aa: CAWSPPDRPNQPQHF

j_call: TRBJ1-1
d_call: .
v_call: TRBV12-5
clone_size: .
cdr3_nt: TGTGCTAGTGGTTTGGACCCCCGGGACGGACACACTGAAGCTTTCTTT
cdr3_aa: CASGLDPRDGHTEAFF

j_call: TRBJ2-3
d_call: TRBD2
v_call: TRBV9
clone_size: .
cdr3_nt: TGTGCCAGCAGGGGGGGGTCGGAAGATACGCAGTATTTT
cdr3_aa: CASRGGSEDTQYF

j_call: TRBJ2-7
d_call: .
v_call: TRBV30
clone_size: .
cdr3_nt: TGTGCCTGGAGTGTACAGGGACCCTACGAGCAGTACTTC
cdr3_aa: CAWSVQGPYEQYF

j_call: TRBJ2-7
d_call: TRBD2
v_call: TRBV20-1
clone_size: few
cdr3_nt: TGCAGTGCATTTCCCGGGACTAGCTATTACGAGCAGTACTTC
cdr3_aa: CSAFPGTSYYEQYF

j_call: TRBJ1-5
d_call: .
v_call: TRBV6-2/TRBV6-3
clone_size: few
cdr3_nt: TGTGCCAGCAGTAAGCTTAGGGATCAGCCCCAGCATTTT
cdr3_aa: CASSKLRDQPQHF

j_call: TRBJ2-3
d_call: TRBD2
v_call: TRBV29-1
clone_size: .
cdr3_nt: TGCAGCGGTGCGGGGACTAGCGGAATCCATACGCAGTATTTT
cdr3_aa: CSGAGTSGIHTQYF

j_call: TRBJ2-1
d_call: .
v_call: TRBV7-6
clone_size: .
cdr3_nt: TGTGCCAGCAGCTACGGGGTCGGGACCTTCCCCAATGAGCAGTTCTTC
cdr3_aa: CASSYGVGTFPNEQFF

j_call: TRBJ2-1
d_call: TRBD2
v_call: TRBV2
clone_size: .
cdr3_nt: TGTGCCAGCGTAGCGGGGGGGCGGTCCTACAATGAGCAGTTCTTC
cdr3_aa: CASVAGGRSYNEQFF

j_call: TRBJ2-1
d_call: .
v_call: TRBV6-2/TRBV6-3
clone_size: .
cdr3_nt: TGTGCCAGCGCATCCTTCGTGACGAACAATGAGCAGTTCTTC
cdr3_aa: CASASFVTNNEQFF

j_call: TRBJ1-2
d_call: TRBD1
v_call: TRBV20-1
clone_size: .
cdr3_nt: TGCAGTGCTACCCAGGGGGCAAACTATGGCTACACCTTC
cdr3_aa: CSATQGANYGYTF

j_call: TRBJ2-5
d_call: .
v_call: TRBV28
clone_size: .
cdr3_nt: TGTGCCAGCAGTTACGGGACCACAACGCAAGAGACCCAGTACTTC
cdr3_aa: CASSYGTTTQETQYF

j_call: TRBJ1-1
d_call: TRBD1
v_call: TRBV20-1
clone_size: .
cdr3_nt: TGCAGTGCTAGAGATAGGACAGGGGGTTGGACGAACACTGAAGCTTTCTTT
cdr3_aa: CSARDRTGGWTNTEAFF

j_call: TRBJ1-6
d_call: .
v_call: TRBV3-1
clone_size: .
cdr3_nt: TGTGCCAGCAGCGCAAGCGGCGGACTCATCGGGGGGAATTCACCCCTCCACTTT
cdr3_aa: CASSASGGLIGGNSPLHF

j_call: TRBJ2-7
d_call: TRBD2
v_call: TRBV4-2
clone_size: .
cdr3_nt: TGTGCCAGCAGCCAGCCAACTAGCGGGAGGGAGTACGAGCAGTACTTC
cdr3_aa: CASSQPTSGREYEQYF

j_call: TRBJ1-6
d_call: TRBD1
v_call: TRBV20-1
clone_size: .
cdr3_nt: TGCAGTGCTAAGCCAAATGGACAGGCGAATTCACCCCTCCACTTT
cdr3_aa: CSAKPNGQANSPLHF

j_call: TRBJ2-1
d_call: .
v_call: TRBV25-1
clone_size: .
cdr3_nt: TGTGCCAGCAGTGAAGCCGACCTCTGGAACTCCTACAATGAGCAGTTCTTC
cdr3_aa: CASSEADLWNSYNEQFF

j_call: TRBJ1-1
d_call: .
v_call: TRBV11-1
clone_size: .
cdr3_nt: TGTGCCAGCAGCCGCGACGAAGACACTGAAGCTTTCTTT
cdr3_aa: CASSRDEDTEAFF

j_call: TRBJ2-7
d_call: TRBD2
v_call: TRBV24-1
clone_size: .
cdr3_nt: TGTGCCACCACAAAGCGGGGGATGTACGAGCAGTACTTC
cdr3_aa: CATTKRGMYEQYF

j_call: TRBJ2-1
d_call: TRBD2
v_call: TRBV20-1
clone_size: .
cdr3_nt: TGCAGTGCTATCGGACTAGCGGGGGACCTCAAGCAGTTCTTC
cdr3_aa: CSAIGLAGDLKQFF

j_call: TRBJ2-2
d_call: .
v_call: TRBV29-1
clone_size: few
cdr3_nt: TGCAGCGTTACCGGGGAGCTGTTTTTT
cdr3_aa: CSVTGELFF

j_call: TRBJ2-1
d_call: .
v_call: TRBV9
clone_size: .
cdr3_nt: TGTGCCAGCAGCGTAGCTGTGTTTGGCGAGCAGTTCTTC
cdr3_aa: CASSVAVFGEQFF

j_call: TRBJ1-3
d_call: .
v_call: TRBV4-3
clone_size: .
cdr3_nt: TGCGCCAGCAGCCAAGATAGGTACAGGGCGGACACCATATATTTT
cdr3_aa: CASSQDRYRADTIYF

j_call: TRBJ1-1
d_call: .
v_call: TRBV25-1
clone_size: .
cdr3_nt: TGTGCCAGCAGTGTAGGCCAGGCTGGCACTGAAGCTTTCTTT
cdr3_aa: CASSVGQAGTEAFF

j_call: TRBJ1-2
d_call: .
v_call: TRBV5-1
clone_size: .
cdr3_nt: TGCGCCAGCAGCAGAATATACAGCCCTTATGGCTATGGCTACACCTTC
cdr3_aa: CASSRIYSPYGYGYTF

j_call: TRBJ1-2
d_call: .
v_call: TRBV12-3/TRBV12-4
clone_size: few
cdr3_nt: TGTGCCAGCAATCAACAGGGCTATGGCTACACCTTC
cdr3_aa: CASNQQGYGYTF

j_call: TRBJ2-1
d_call: TRBD2
v_call: TRBV7-2
clone_size: .
cdr3_nt: TGTGCCAGCAGCCCTGAACTAGCGGGATCCTACAATGAGCAGTTCTTC
cdr3_aa: CASSPELAGSYNEQFF

j_call: TRBJ2-1
d_call: .
v_call: TRBV11-2
clone_size: few
cdr3_nt: TGTGCCAGCAGCTTAGCGGCCACACCCTTTGATGAGCAGTTCTTC
cdr3_aa: CASSLAATPFDEQFF

j_call: TRBJ1-5
d_call: .
v_call: TRBV7-2
clone_size: many
cdr3_nt: TGTGCCAGCAGCTTAGATAGGGGTCGCAATCAGCCCCAGCATTTT
cdr3_aa: CASSLDRGRNQPQHF

j_call: TRBJ1-5
d_call: TRBD1
v_call: TRBV6-6
clone_size: .
cdr3_nt: TGTGCCGGCAGTTACCCCGGACAGGGAGGTCAGCCCCAGCATTTT
cdr3_aa: CAGSYPGQGGQPQHF

j_call: TRBJ1-2
d_call: .
v_call: TRBV27
clone_size: few
cdr3_nt: TGTGCCAGCATGCCAGGGAACAGGGTGACGTTTAACTATGGCTACACCTTC
cdr3_aa: CASMPGNRVTFNYGYTF

j_call: TRBJ1-4
d_call: .
v_call: TRBV6-6
clone_size: few
cdr3_nt: TGTGCCAGCAGCCTGACCGTGGCGGGGTACAATGAGGAAAAACTGTTTTTT
cdr3_aa: CASSLTVAGYNEEKLFF

j_call: TRBJ2-2
d_call: .
v_call: TRBV7-6
clone_size: .
cdr3_nt: TGTGCCAGCAGCCCGCTCCCGGGAGAGTATCTGTCCGGGGAGCTGTTTTTT
cdr3_aa: CASSPLPGEYLSGELFF

j_call: TRBJ2-1
d_call: TRBD2
v_call: TRBV12-3/TRBV12-4
clone_size: few
cdr3_nt: TGTGCCAGCAGCCCGCGCGGGGGGTTCCAGAGACGTCCTGCCAATGAGCAGTTCTTC
cdr3_aa: CASSPRGGFQRRPANEQFF

j_call: TRBJ2-1
d_call: TRBD2
v_call: TRBV20-1
clone_size: .
cdr3_nt: TGCAGTGCTAGAAAGCCTAGCGGGACCAATGAGCAGTTCTTC
cdr3_aa: CSARKPSGTNEQFF

j_call: TRBJ2-1
d_call: .
v_call: TRBV6-6
clone_size: .
cdr3_nt: TGTGCCAGCAGTCCCCCGGGATCCAAGCCCAATGAGCAGTTCTTC
cdr3_aa: CASSPPGSKPNEQFF

j_call: TRBJ2-1
d_call: TRBD2
v_call: TRBV4-3
clone_size: many
cdr3_nt: TGTGCCAGCAGCCAAGCTAGCGGGAGCTATAATGAGCAGTTCTTC
cdr3_aa: CASSQASGSYNEQFF

j_call: TRBJ2-7
d_call: .
v_call: TRBV27
clone_size: .
cdr3_nt: TGTGCCAGCGCCCCGGAGCGGCGGCTCGTCTACGAGCAGTACTTC
cdr3_aa: CASAPERRLVYEQYF

j_call: TRBJ1-4
d_call: .
v_call: TRBV27
clone_size: few
cdr3_nt: TGTGCCAGCAGCCCGTCGGTAGGAACAACTAATGAAAAACTGTTTTTT
cdr3_aa: CASSPSVGTTNEKLFF

j_call: TRBJ2-7
d_call: TRBD1
v_call: TRBV7-2
clone_size: few
cdr3_nt: TGTGCCAGCAGCCAAAACCGGGACAGGCCCTACGAGCAGTACTTC
cdr3_aa: CASSQNRDRPYEQYF

j_call: TRBJ2-7
d_call: .
v_call: TRBV6-6
clone_size: few
cdr3_nt: TGTGCCAGCAGTCCCTTCCACAATGAGCAGTACTTC
cdr3_aa: CASSPFHNEQYF

j_call: TRBJ2-7
d_call: TRBD2
v_call: TRBV20-1
clone_size: .
cdr3_nt: TGCAGTGCTGAGGGACTAGCGGGGGGTCCCTTCTACGAGCAGTACTTC
cdr3_aa: CSAEGLAGGPFYEQYF

j_call: TRBJ2-4
d_call: .
v_call: TRBV18
clone_size: .
cdr3_nt: TGTGCCAGCTCACTACTCGACATTGGGGCCAAAAACATTCAGTACTTC
cdr3_aa: CASSLLDIGAKNIQYF

j_call: TRBJ1-2
d_call: .
v_call: TRBV11-2
clone_size: .
cdr3_nt: TGTGCCAGCAGCTCCTTAGTTAGGGTCGGCTACACCTTC
cdr3_aa: CASSSLVRVGYTF

j_call: TRBJ2-7
d_call: TRBD2
v_call: TRBV4-2
clone_size: .
cdr3_nt: TGTGCCAGCAGCCAAACCTTTTGGGGGAGGGCCTACGAGCAGTACTTC
cdr3_aa: CASSQTFWGRAYEQYF